Described below is a single T cell receptor (beta chain) sequence and its context. Its antigen is unidentified. The study ran its PCR with 60 Vbeta and 13 Jbeta primers. Authors' methods: An analysis performed later counted 72 million or so unique TCR beta chains (roughly 11 million of them shared). Assay: immunoSEQ multiplex PCR; the TCRdb copy retains only in-frame clones and omits some. V and J calls and clone size follow that table, whereas D and trimming were derived from the DNA. The sample totals about 140,000 clones. The data belong to a study of cytomegalovirus exposure and HLA in healthy donors. Study outcomes and limitations: Later analysis demonstrated an association between a missense DCLRE1C variant and TCR beta V- and J-gene trimming. When a later analysis compared HLA-associated TCR beta chains with equally common others, the HLA-associated chains turned out to be more clonally expanded and to have lower generation probabilities.

The ends lost 6 bases at V and 2 bases at J; junction bases unmatched: 7. The CDR3 is made up of 14 amino acids. CDR1 is SNHLY, CDR2 FYNNEI, per germline. The sequence derives from a male donor in good health and CMV-seronegative. The V call is TRBV2, the J call TRBJ2-7; 7 bases align to TRBD1. Sequenced sample: PBMCs. This CDR3 is CASRKDRRTYEQYF. The CDR3 DNA follows: TGTGCCAGCAGGAAGGACAGGAGGACCTACGAGCAGTACTTC. The variable domain in full, completed from reference TRBV2 and TRBJ2-7, reads EPEVTQTPSHQVTQMGQEVILRCVPISNHLYFYWYRQILGQKVEFLVSFYNNEISEKSEIFDDQFSVERPDGSNFTLKIRSTKLEDSAMYFCASRKDRRTYEQYFGPGTRLTVT.